The following is a T cell receptor beta chain sequence with its context. The antigen it binds to is not known. No base-level quality is on record; no much larger clone is a single base apart. TCRdb lists the instrument as Illumina HiSeq 1500. TCRdb reworked the public reads: Q25 trimming with fastp, MiXCR clone assembly, productive beta chains retained. Rows with a matching CDR3 protein are joined into one entry that keeps the most common DNA and genes. This sample comprises 350,000 to 400,000 distinct CDR3 sequences, approximately 35% of them detected only once. The ten largest clones take up roughly 13% of the sample. This specimen's treatment or condition label, interpreted: in vitro stimulation with specific CMV peptide epitopes to enrich CMV-specific T cells. The germline ends are 11 bases apart after V is trimmed by 1 base and J by 8 bases. The germline V gene sets CDR1 to SGHVS and CDR2 to FNYEAQ. There are 13 amino acids in the CDR3, from cysteine to phenylalanine inclusive. Only CDR3 DNA is held: 39 bases, read in frame from base 1.

The sample comes from a study of T cell repertoires in cytomegalovirus infection (dated by TCRdb to about 2019). With regard to the full study: Peptide stimulations targeted recently identified HLA-C-restricted CMV epitopes, whose presentation resists viral immunomodulation, together with well-studied HLA-B-restricted epitopes. The HLA type of each donor mattered for the analysis, because public TCR beta signatures pointed to carriage of CMV infection along with the matching HLA type.

Summary of the overall study and its limitations: Cumulative frequency of public TCR beta family members discriminated carriers of CMV infection plus the relevant HLA type in this cohort and an independent approximately 370-donor cohort. The ex vivo response was dominated by HLA-C-restricted CMV-specific TCR beta clonotypes, and the single most frequent clonotype in two of eight donors was supplied by these HLA-C-restricted clonotypes.

This receptor was taken from a human donor in good health (CMV status not recorded). Some clones in this sample may be carry-over from other donors' samples. The sequencing used cultured PBMCs, collected from culture after CMV antigen stimulation. The chain links TRBV7-6 with TRBJ1-2, with no confidently assigned D gene. The DNA reads TGTGCCAGCAGCTTAGACGCCGCGGTCGGCTACACCTTC. It translates to CASSLDAAVGYTF.